These T cell receptor beta chains were read from a single sample in a study of CD8 T cells in ankylosing spondylitis. TCRdb re-called the 5' RACE reads with MiXCR, one entry per CDR3 protein. The sample includes more than 650,000 distinct CDR3 sequences, approximately 10% seen only once; the top ten take approximately 0.5%. The specimen sequenced was blood, either unsorted or a sorted T cell fraction (not recorded which). These receptors originate from a male donor with ankylosing spondylitis. Both conserved end residues are part of each CDR3. The D gene is left open where the match is weak. Not all rows give a size; the values are once, few, many and, for expanded clones, a class.

J gene,clone size,D gene,V gene,CDR3 DNA,CDR3 protein
TRBJ2-3,few,NA,TRBV6-5,TGTGCCAGCAGTTACTCAGGGTCGGGTACGCAGTATTTT,CASSYSGSGTQYF
TRBJ2-7,few,TRBD1,TRBV20-1,TGCAGTGCGCGCCGACAGGGGGCGCGGAACGAGCAGTACTTC,CSARRQGARNEQYF
TRBJ1-1,few,NA,TRBV6-5,TGTGCCAGCACTCAAGGTAGTGAAGCTTTCTTT,CASTQGSEAFF
TRBJ1-4,NA,NA,TRBV18,TGTGCCAGCTCACCTAAAGGGTTAGAGGAAAAACTGTTTTTT,CASSPKGLEEKLFF
TRBJ1-6,few,NA,TRBV6-5,TGTGCCAGCAGTTTAAATCCGAGGCGACCCCTCCACTTT,CASSLNPRRPLHF
TRBJ1-2,many,NA,TRBV9,TGTGCCAGCAGCACACCCTTCGGCAGCGGACCATATGGCTACACCTTC,CASSTPFGSGPYGYTF
TRBJ1-5,NA,NA,TRBV6-5,TGTGCCAGCAGTTACTGGGACGGTAGCAATCAGCCCCAGCATTTT,CASSYWDGSNQPQHF
TRBJ2-3,few,NA,TRBV10-3,TGTGCCATCAGAGAGGGCCGGGCAGGGACGACAGATACGCAGTATTTT,CAIREGRAGTTDTQYF
TRBJ1-5,few,NA,TRBV5-1,TGCGCCAGCAGCTTTGGCGGGGGCTCCAATCAGCCCCAGCATTTT,CASSFGGGSNQPQHF
TRBJ2-1,many,TRBD2,TRBV7-2,TGTGCCAGCAGCTTAGGCGGTAGCGGGGGGGTGAATGAGCAGTTCTTC,CASSLGGSGGVNEQFF
TRBJ1-1,NA,NA,TRBV5-1,TGCGCCAGCAGTAACACAAGGGCGGGGTTGAACACTGAAGCTTTCTTT,CASSNTRAGLNTEAFF
TRBJ2-1,few,TRBD2,TRBV20-1,TGCAGTTGGGGACTAGCGGTACACAATGAGCAGTTCTTC,CSWGLAVHNEQFF
TRBJ2-7,few,TRBD1,TRBV4-2,TGTGCCAGCAGCCAAGCGGGACAGGCGAGCGAGCAGTACTTC,CASSQAGQASEQYF
TRBJ2-1,NA,TRBD2,TRBV28,TGTGCCAGCAGGGAAGCGGGGGCCTACAATGAGCAGTTCTTC,CASREAGAYNEQFF
TRBJ2-1,few,TRBD2,TRBV6-8,TGTGCCAGCAGCCAATGTCTAGCGGGAGACTCCTACAATGAGCAGTTCTTC,CASSQCLAGDSYNEQFF
TRBJ2-3,few,NA,TRBV5-1,TGCGCCAGCAGTCGAGTGCCCTACACAGATACGCAGTATTTT,CASSRVPYTDTQYF
TRBJ2-2,NA,NA,TRBV20-1,TGCAGTGCTAGAGTTGTTCAGACCACCGGGGAGCTGTTTTTT,CSARVVQTTGELFF
TRBJ1-1,NA,TRBD1,TRBV5-1,TGCGCCAGCAGCTTGGGACAGGGCTCTGAAGCTTTCTTT,CASSLGQGSEAFF
TRBJ1-6,few,TRBD1,TRBV6-5,TGTGCCAGCAGTTCCACTCGACAGGGGGCAAGGTCACCCCTCCACTTT,CASSSTRQGARSPLHF
TRBJ2-6,NA,NA,TRBV3-1,TGTGCCAGCAGCCCCTGGGGGACTGGGGCCAACGTCCTGACTTTC,CASSPWGTGANVLTF
TRBJ2-4,many,TRBD1,TRBV29-1,TGCAGCGTTCATCAGGGGGCGAACATTCAGTACTTC,CSVHQGANIQYF
TRBJ2-1,few,TRBD1,TRBV10-1,TGCGCCAGCAGTGAGTGGTGGACAGGGGGCGGTGAGCAGTTCTTC,CASSEWWTGGGEQFF
TRBJ2-7,few,TRBD2,TRBV28,TGTGCCAGCCGAAACAGCGGGAGTTACGAGCAGTACTTC,CASRNSGSYEQYF
TRBJ2-3,few,NA,TRBV6-2/TRBV6-3,TGTGCCAGCAGTTACTCGGTGGCTACCACAGATACGCAGTATTTT,CASSYSVATTDTQYF
TRBJ2-3,many,NA,TRBV29-1,TGCAGCGTTGATAGGGGGTCGGAGGATACGCAGTATTTT,CSVDRGSEDTQYF
TRBJ2-2,NA,NA,TRBV25-1,TGTGCCAGCAGTGAACTACAGAACACCGGGGAGCTGTTTTTT,CASSELQNTGELFF
TRBJ1-1,NA,NA,TRBV7-6,TGTGCCAGCAGCCCCACCTTTTTGAACACTGAAGCTTTCTTT,CASSPTFLNTEAFF
TRBJ2-7,NA,TRBD1,TRBV6-2/TRBV6-3,TGTGCCAGCAGTCACCCAGGGGGCCCACGGCACGAGCAGTACTTC,CASSHPGGPRHEQYF
TRBJ2-7,few,NA,TRBV29-1,TGCAGCGTTGATTTAGGGGGGCCCCCCTACGAGCAGTACTTC,CSVDLGGPPYEQYF
TRBJ1-6,NA,NA,TRBV7-2,TGTGCCAGCAGCGATACTACAGGACTTTCACCCCTCCACTTT,CASSDTTGLSPLHF
TRBJ1-1,many,NA,TRBV29-1,TGCAGCGTTGAAGAGCGGCCGTTATTGGGAGCTTTCTTT,CSVEERPLLGAFF
TRBJ2-7,NA,TRBD1,TRBV20-1,TGCAGTGCTTCTACAGGGGGTCGTCCCTACGAGCAGTACTTC,CSASTGGRPYEQYF
TRBJ1-1,once,NA,TRBV18,TGTGCCAGCTCACCACACCATCGCGGGCACACTGAAGCTTTCTTT,CASSPHHRGHTEAFF
TRBJ2-2,NA,NA,TRBV29-1,TGCAGCGTTACCTGGCCCTTGGGCGGGGAGCTGTTTTTT,CSVTWPLGGELFF
TRBJ2-3,NA,NA,TRBV6-2/TRBV6-3,TGTGCCACCGTGGGGGTCTGGCCGGATACGCAGTATTTT,CATVGVWPDTQYF
TRBJ2-7,few,NA,TRBV5-1,TGCGCCAGCAGCACTCACAGGGGAGGCGAGCAGTACTTC,CASSTHRGGEQYF
TRBJ2-1,NA,TRBD2,TRBV20-1,TGCAGTGCTAGAGTGATGGCGGGAGCTAATGAGCAGTTCTTC,CSARVMAGANEQFF
TRBJ2-7,NA,TRBD2,TRBV11-2,TGTGCCAGCAGCTGGGGGGGTTTCCGCGAGCAGTACTTC,CASSWGGFREQYF
TRBJ1-4,few,TRBD1,TRBV3-1,TGTGCCAGCATCTTCGGACAGGGCCATGAAAAACTGTTTTTT,CASIFGQGHEKLFF
TRBJ1-2,NA,TRBD1,TRBV12-3/TRBV12-4,TGTGCCAGCAGCCCCTGGCAGGGGGGTGGCTACACCTTC,CASSPWQGGGYTF
TRBJ2-1,few,NA,TRBV9,TGTGCCAGCAGCCCGGGGAGGCAGTCCTACAATGAGCAGTTCTTC,CASSPGRQSYNEQFF